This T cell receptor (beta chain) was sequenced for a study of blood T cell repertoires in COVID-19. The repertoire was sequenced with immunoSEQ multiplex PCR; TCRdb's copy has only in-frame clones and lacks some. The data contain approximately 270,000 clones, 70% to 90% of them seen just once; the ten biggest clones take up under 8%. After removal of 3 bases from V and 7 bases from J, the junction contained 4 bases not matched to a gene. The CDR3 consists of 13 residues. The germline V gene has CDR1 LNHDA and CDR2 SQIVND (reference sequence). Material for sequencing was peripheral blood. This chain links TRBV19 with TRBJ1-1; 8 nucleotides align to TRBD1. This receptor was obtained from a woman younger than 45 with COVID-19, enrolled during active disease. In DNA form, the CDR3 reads TGTGCCAGTAGTATCCAGGGGGCGGGTGAAGCTTTCTTT. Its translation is CASSIQGAGEAFF.